Below are 26 T cell receptor beta chains sequenced from a single sample in a study of T cell responses to AZD1222 COVID-19 vaccine. Profiling relied on immunoSEQ multiplex PCR, and the TCRdb table lists in-frame clones only, not all of them. The table records about 120,000 clones, over 75% of them present only once. The starting material was peripheral blood, obtained on day 0 of AZD1222 vaccination. These receptors originate from an adult in good health.

The chain is built from TRBV5-1 and TRBJ2-1; maybe TRBD2 (5 bases). Germline V gives CDR1 SGHRS, CDR2 YFSETQ. The CDR3 extends over 14 amino acids. V dropped 2 bases and J dropped 4 bases, with 10 bases sitting between them. Written as DNA, the CDR3 is TGCGCCAGCAGCTTCTTAGAGCGGTACAATGAGCAGTTCTTC. This encodes CASSFLERYNEQFF. The complete variable domain, with remaining parts taken from reference TRBV5-1 and TRBJ2-1, reads KAGVTQTPRYLIKTRGQQVTLSCSPISGHRSVSWYQQTPGQGLQFLFEYFSETQRNKGNFPGRFSGRQFSNSRSEMNVSTLELGDSALYLCASSFLERYNEQFFGPGTRLTVL.

The genes are TRBV2 and TRBJ1-2; maybe TRBD1 (5 bases). Germline V lookup: CDR1 SNHLY, CDR2 FYNNEI. This CDR3 is 14 amino acids long. V dropped 3 bases and J dropped 1 base, with 9 bases sitting between them. The CDR3 region is CASSELTVNYGYTF. CDR3 nucleotides: TGTGCCAGCAGTGAGTTGACAGTTAACTATGGCTACACCTTC.

The chain joins TRBV5-1 to TRBJ1-6; D uncertain. This CDR3 spans 15 amino acids. CDR1 and CDR2 from the germline V gene are SGHRS and YFSETQ. V dropped 0 bases and J dropped 10 bases, with 14 bases sitting between them. The CDR3 sequence: CASSLVVGLISPLHF. DNA for the CDR3: TGCGCCAGCAGCTTGGTGGTGGGGTTAATATCACCCCTCCACTTT.

V is TRBV25-1 and J is TRBJ1-4; D unclear. Trimming shortened V by 2 bases and J by 4 bases, and 20 bases separated the two germline ends. The CDR3 contains 18 residues. Germline values: CDR1 MGHDK, CDR2 SYGVNS. The CDR3 here is CASSEAQKKSFFNEKLFF. The DNA of the CDR3 is TGTGCCAGCAGTGAAGCCCAAAAGAAGAGCTTCTTTAATGAAAAACTGTTTTTT. The full variable domain, with the rest looked up from reference TRBV25-1 and TRBJ1-4, is EADIYQTPRYLVIGTGKKITLECSQTMGHDKMYWYQQDPGMELHLIHYSYGVNSTEKGDLSSESTVSRIRTEHFPLTLESARPSHTSQYLCASSEAQKKSFFNEKLFFGSGTQLSVL.

This chain links TRBV4-2 with TRBJ2-1, with TRBD1 matching 8 bases. The CDR3 covers 13 residues. CDR1 and CDR2 (germline): LGHNA, YNFKEQ. Unmatched junction bases numbered 1, after V lost 4 bases and J lost 5 bases. CDR3 sequence: CASSRGQDNEQFF. Written as DNA, the CDR3 is TGTGCCAGCAGCCGGGGACAGGACAATGAGCAGTTCTTC.

The chain carries TRBV7-9 and TRBJ2-1; D is perhaps TRBD1 or TRBD2 (5 bases each). Deletions cut 2 bases from V and 5 bases from J, with 13 bases between. The CDR3 contains 15 residues. The germline V gene has CDR1 SEHNR and CDR2 FQNEAQ (reference sequence). DNA of the CDR3: TGTGCCAGCAGCTTAAGGTTGGGGGTCAACAATGAGCAGTTCTTC. This sequence encodes CASSLRLGVNNEQFF.

The rearrangement links TRBV2 to TRBJ2-1; TRBD2 might be the D (5 bases). The CDR3 runs to 15 residues. V was pared by 4 bases and J by 0 bases, with 10 bases between. Per germline, CDR1 SNHLY and CDR2 FYNNEI. The CDR3 reads CASSVRRTSYNEQFF. Written as DNA, the CDR3 is TGTGCCAGCAGTGTTCGGAGGACCTCCTACAATGAGCAGTTCTTC.

This rearrangement joins TRBV15 to TRBJ1-1, with 9 bases aligning to TRBD1. Germline loops: CDR1 LNHNV, CDR2 YYDKDF (reference sequence). This CDR3 comprises 15 residues. J lost 3 bases, V lost 3 bases, and 5 bases had no gene match. CDR3 sequence: CATSSPRTGDTEAFF. The CDR3 nucleotides read TGTGCCACCAGCAGCCCACGGACAGGGGACACTGAAGCTTTCTTT.

The chain uses TRBV24-1 and TRBJ1-2, with D maybe TRBD1 (5 bases). This CDR3 comprises 13 residues. CDR1 KGHDR and CDR2 SFDVKD come from the germline V gene. V gave up 4 bases and J gave up 8 bases, with 13 bases separating them. CDR3 in DNA: TGTGCCACCAGTGACCCAGGGTTTGGCGGCTACACCTTC. Residues: CATSDPGFGGYTF.

This chain connects TRBV6-5 to TRBJ2-2; 9 nucleotides line up with TRBD1. V was clipped by 6 bases and J by 1 base; unmatched bases: 3. This CDR3 has 15 residues. Germline values: CDR1 MNHEY, CDR2 SVGAGI. In DNA, the CDR3 is TGTGCCAGCAGCCGGGACAGGGTGAACACCGGGGAGCTGTTTTTT. It specifies CASSRDRVNTGELFF.

V and J are TRBV23-1 and TRBJ1-5; no definite D call. TRBV23-1 is identified as an open reading frame with a role that is uncertain. V lost 8 bases and J lost 9, with 26 bases in between. This CDR3 comprises 16 residues. CDR3 sequence reads: CASLRGPKRVIWPQHF. The CDR3 nucleotides are TGCGCCAGCTTACGAGGGCCGAAACGGGTAATATGGCCCCAGCATTTT.

The rearrangement uses TRBV11-3 and TRBJ2-3, with D tentatively TRBD1 (6 bases). This CDR3 contains 13 residues. Trimming removed 5 bases at V and 6 bases at J, with 12 bases between. Per germline, CDR1 SGHNT and CDR2 YENEEA. The CDR3 region has the DNA TGTGCCAGCAGCCAGGGGTCATGGGATACGCAGTATTTT. This encodes CASSQGSWDTQYF.

Concerning this clone itself: Other DNA sequences from this sample encode an identical CDR3 as well. The chain has TRBV20-1 and TRBJ1-1; unclear D gene. CDR3 size: 11 residues. Per germline, CDR1 DFQATT and CDR2 SNEGSKA (reference sequence). Trimming removed 1 base from V and 5 bases from J, with 5 bases in between. Here the CDR3 DNA reads TGCAGTGCTAGAGTGGTGACTGAAGCTTTCTTT. It is translated as CSARVVTEAFF.

The genes are TRBV19 and TRBJ2-1; TRBD2 agrees at 11 bases. The germline V gene has CDR1 LNHDA and CDR2 SQIVND (reference sequence). The CDR3 has 16 amino acids. With 1 base clipped from V and 6 bases from J, the junction kept 5 bases outside the gene matches. DNA for the CDR3: TGTGCCAGTAGTATAGCCGGGACTAGCGGATTCAATGAGCAGTTCTTC. It is translated as CASSIAGTSGFNEQFF. Full variable domain (missing parts from reference TRBV19 and TRBJ2-1): DGGITQSPKYLFRKEGQNVTLSCEQNLNHDAMYWYRQDPGQGLRLIYYSQIVNDFQKGDIAEGYSVSREKKESFPLTVTSAQKNPTAFYLCASSIAGTSGFNEQFFGPGTRLTVL.

The CDR3 protein is CASSQVSRDTQYF. The DNA for the CDR3 is TGTGCCAGCAGCCAAGTCTCTCGGGATACGCAGTATTTT. This sequence joins TRBV7-9 and TRBJ2-3; unclear D gene. Between the trimmed V and J ends, which lost 5 bases and 6 bases, there was a span of 12 bases. The CDR3 extends over 13 amino acids. Germline CDR1 is SEHNR and CDR2 is FQNEAQ (reference sequence).

The chain uses TRBV9 and TRBJ2-3; 9 bases fit TRBD2. Trimming took 0 bases from V and 2 from J; bases not matched to a gene: 4. The CDR3 spans 16 residues. CDR1 and CDR2 from the germline V gene are SGDLS and YYNGEE. The CDR3 loop is CASSVVAGENTDTQYF. The CDR3 DNA follows: TGTGCCAGCAGCGTAGTAGCGGGGGAGAACACAGATACGCAGTATTTT.

This chain joins TRBV19 and TRBJ2-1; 7 positions agree with TRBD2. This CDR3 has 19 amino acids. Germline V CDR1 and CDR2: LNHDA, SQIVND (reference sequence). V trimming: 11 bases; J trimming: 0 bases; junction bases outside the gene matches: 22. The CDR3 protein is CAASKRPAGLSSSYNEQFF. The CDR3 region has the DNA TGTGCCGCCAGTAAACGGCCAGCGGGGCTCTCGAGCTCCTACAATGAGCAGTTCTTC.

As DNA, the CDR3 is TGTGCCACCGCCCCAAGGACAGGGATAAGAGGCGGCTACACCTTC. Protein: CATAPRTGIRGGYTF. The V call is TRBV28, the J call TRBJ1-2; TRBD1 matches at 8 bases. Germline CDR1 is MDHEN and CDR2 is SYDVKM. The length of the CDR3 is 15 residues. V was clipped by 10 bases and J by 8 bases; unmatched bases: 18.

The chain joins TRBV11-2 to TRBJ2-2; D gene unclear. V lost 5 bases, J lost 8 bases, and 6 bases lay in between. Germline V gene sequence: CDR1 SGHAT, CDR2 FQNNGV. CDR3 length equals 11 residues. CDR3 protein: CASSTAGELFF. CDR3 DNA: TGTGCCAGCAGCACGGCGGGGGAGCTGTTTTTT.

The V gene is TRBV5-1, the J gene TRBJ2-5; tentatively, D is TRBD1 or TRBD2 (5 bases each). CDR3 size: 15 residues. CDR1 and CDR2 (germline): SGHRS, YFSETQ. Trimming pared 3 bases from V and 2 bases from J, leaving 14 bases between. CDR3 DNA sequence: TGCGCCAGCAGCTCCCAGGTGGGGGTGCAAGAGACCCAGTACTTC. It translates to CASSSQVGVQETQYF.

This chain links TRBV19 with TRBJ1-1, with D possibly matching TRBD1 (5 bases). V lost 2 bases, J lost 2 bases, and 9 bases lay in between. CDR1 LNHDA and CDR2 SQIVND come from the germline V gene (reference sequence). This CDR3 is 14 amino acids long. CDR3 protein: CASSIPTDNTEAFF. CDR3 DNA sequence: TGTGCCAGTAGTATACCGACAGATAACACTGAAGCTTTCTTT.

This clone was recorded once. The chain carries TRBV3-1 (or the pseudogene TRBV3-2) and TRBJ1-5; D ambiguous. The germline gives CDR1 LGHDT, CDR2 YNNKEL (reference sequence). This CDR3 region has 13 residues. V was pared by 0 bases and J by 5 bases, with 5 bases between. The CDR3 coding sequence is TGTGCCAGCAGCCAAGACAGACATCAGCCCCAGCATTTT. This encodes CASSQDRHQPQHF.

This chain connects TRBV12-5 to TRBJ2-7, with a weak D call TRBD2 (6 bases). This CDR3 has 15 amino acids. Germline V gene data show CDR1 as LGHNT and CDR2 as FRNRAP. The V and J ends lost 6 bases and 2 bases respectively, with 17 bases between them. The chain's CDR3 is CASGPGVAVAYEQYF. In DNA, the CDR3 is TGTGCTAGTGGGCCGGGGGTAGCGGTCGCCTACGAGCAGTACTTC.

The chain links TRBV30 to TRBJ1-5; D possibly corresponds to TRBD1 (6 bases). The V and J ends lost 3 bases and 4 bases respectively, with 13 bases between them. CDR3 size: 14 residues. Germline loops: CDR1 GTSNPN, CDR2 SVGIG (reference sequence). CDR3 in amino acids: CAWSADRINQPQHF. The DNA of the CDR3 is TGTGCCTGGAGCGCAGACAGGATAAATCAGCCCCAGCATTTT.

The chain joins TRBV11-2 to TRBJ1-1; TRBD1 aligns across 7 bases. The germline V gene has CDR1 SGHAT and CDR2 FQNNGV. This CDR3 is 14 amino acids long. V lost 7 bases and J lost 4; bases outside the gene matches: 9. Written as DNA, the CDR3 is TGTGCCAGCACCCCCTCGACAGGGCGCACTGAAGCTTTCTTT. This encodes CASTPSTGRTEAFF.

CDR3: CASSRRMNTEAFF. The CDR3, as DNA: TGCGCCAGCAGCAGGCGCATGAACACTGAAGCTTTCTTT. The chain is built from TRBV5-1 and TRBJ1-1; D is unresolved. The CDR3 extends over 13 amino acids. Trimming removed 4 bases from V and 0 bases from J, with 7 bases in between. The V gene's germline CDR1 is SGHRS and CDR2 YFSETQ.